Reported below is one T cell receptor (beta chain). Cohort 3 recovered donors had two negative PCRs, clearance, or symptom resolution. The data belong to a study of blood T cell repertoires in COVID-19. Whole-study context: Donors in the United States, Italy and Spain gave samples during acute or convalescent COVID-19.

Data came from immunoSEQ multiplex PCR; TCRdb stores just in-frame clones and leaves some out. The table lists about 290,000 clones, approximately 91% of them singletons. Germline loops: CDR1 SGHNT, CDR2 YYREEE (reference sequence). J gave up 1 base and V 4 bases, and 5 bases lay outside the gene matches. CDR3 length: 16 amino acids. Sequencing input: PBMCs or T cells enriched from blood (not recorded which). The rearrangement uses TRBV5-4 and TRBJ2-2; 9 nucleotides line up with TRBD1. This sequence was found in a woman in her thirties or forties who had recovered from COVID-19. The DNA of the CDR3 is TGTGCCAGCAGCCCGGACAGGGGAAGGAACACCGGGGAGCTGTTTTTT. Translating it yields CASSPDRGRNTGELFF.